The T cell receptor beta chain described here comes from a study of shared T cell receptors in the human thymus. CDR3 size: 12 residues. Germline CDR1 and CDR2: SEHNR and FQNEAQ (reference sequence). The germline V and J ends were trimmed by 5 bases and 6 bases, with 9 bases remaining between them. Method: immunoSEQ multiplex PCR; TCRdb's copy keeps in-frame clones and lacks some. This table has roughly 700,000 clones, around 87% appearing once. Another study also made use of these data, one on human thymus T cells. That study adds: Related studies noted strongly shared thymic repertoires across unrelated people.

Material for sequencing was thymocytes. The source of this sequence is a boy under three years old with a congenital heart defect. The V and J genes are TRBV7-9 and TRBJ2-3; the D is unclear. CDR3 nucleotide sequence: TGTGCCAGCAGCCAAATAGAGGATACGCAGTATTTT. Its protein product is CASSQIEDTQYF.